Presented here are 20 T cell receptor beta chains from one specimen sequenced in a study of blood T cell repertoires in COVID-19. Data came from immunoSEQ multiplex PCR; TCRdb stores just in-frame clones and leaves some out. The sample lists roughly 100,000 clones, 90% to 95% occurring once. The sample was peripheral blood. The receptor set was obtained from a human donor in a cohort sampled during active COVID-19.

J is TRBJ1-2 and V is TRBV13; D is possibly TRBD1 (6 bases). Trimming pared 5 bases from V and 5 bases from J, leaving 9 bases between. Germline assignment: CDR1 PRHDT and CDR2 FYEKMQ (reference sequence). CDR3 size: 12 residues. The CDR3 reads CASSLQGYGYTF. The CDR3 DNA reads TGTGCCAGCAGCCTCCAGGGGTATGGCTACACCTTC.

J is TRBJ1-1 and V is TRBV9; the match to TRBD1 covers 7 bases. Trimming took 2 bases from V and 4 from J; bases not matched to a gene: 11. This CDR3 is built from 16 residues. Germline loops: CDR1 SGDLS, CDR2 YYNGEE. The CDR3 loop is CASSVGPRQGGTEAFF. The CDR3 bases are TGTGCCAGCAGCGTGGGGCCCCGACAGGGTGGCACTGAAGCTTTCTTT.

The V gene is TRBV19, the J gene TRBJ1-2; possibly TRBD1 for D (6 bases). V lost 1 base, J lost 4 bases, and 10 bases lay in between. The CDR3 sequence is 14 residues long. From germline, CDR1 is LNHDA and CDR2 SQIVND (reference sequence). Here the CDR3 DNA reads TGTGCCAGTAGTATAGGGACAGCATCCTATGGCTACACCTTC. Residues: CASSIGTASYGYTF.

The chain carries TRBV27 and TRBJ2-1; D is possibly TRBD2 (6 bases). CDR1 is MNHEY, CDR2 SMNVEV, per germline (reference sequence). V dropped 2 bases and J dropped 2 bases, with 10 bases sitting between them. The CDR3 covers 15 residues. The CDR3 loop is CASSLGGEPYNEQFF. The CDR3 nucleotides are TGTGCCAGCAGTTTAGGAGGGGAACCCTACAATGAGCAGTTCTTC.

The chain employs TRBV24-1 and TRBJ1-2, with 7 bases lining up with TRBD1. The CDR3 consists of 15 residues. With 4 bases clipped from V and 7 bases from J, the junction kept 11 bases outside the gene matches. Germline V gene data show CDR1 as KGHDR and CDR2 as SFDVKD. CDR3 bases: TGTGCCACCAGTGACCAAAAGACAGGGCAAAGTGGCTACACCTTC. Residues: CATSDQKTGQSGYTF.

This clone was seen a single time. The rearrangement uses TRBV4-2 and TRBJ2-3, with a tentative D call TRBD2 (6 bases). The CDR3 is made up of 15 amino acids. Deletions cut 1 base from V and 2 bases from J, with 10 bases between. CDR1 is LGHNA and CDR2 is YNFKEQ in the germline V gene. Here the CDR3 DNA reads TGTGCCAGCAGCCAAGTATCGGGAGACACAGATACGCAGTATTTT. It codes for CASSQVSGDTDTQYF.

V and J are TRBV9 and TRBJ2-3; D not certain. Germline loops: CDR1 SGDLS, CDR2 YYNGEE. The CDR3 consists of 15 residues. With 6 bases removed from V and 4 bases from J, the gap between germline ends came to 18 bases. As DNA, the CDR3 is TGTGCCAGCACCCAGCAAGCGTACCTCCCAGATACGCAGTATTTT. It codes for CASTQQAYLPDTQYF. Looking up the rest from reference TRBV9 and TRBJ2-3 gives the full variable domain: DSGVTQTPKHLITATGQRVTLRCSPRSGDLSVYWYQQSLDQGLQFLIQYYNGEERAKGNILERFSAQQFPDLHSELNLSSLELGDSALYFCASTQQAYLPDTQYFGPGTRLTVL.

CDR3 nucleotide sequence: TGTGCCAGCAGCTTAGCTACACCCTACGAGCAGTACTTC. The encoded protein is CASSLATPYEQYF. The V call is TRBV7-9, the J call TRBJ2-7; D ambiguous. The germline V gene encodes CDR1 SEHNR and CDR2 FQNEAQ (reference sequence). V lost 0 bases to trimming and J lost 2 bases, with 5 bases between them. The CDR3 has 13 amino acids.

V and J are TRBV9 and TRBJ2-5, with TRBD2 identical over 13 bases. J lost 5 bases, V lost 5 bases, and 9 bases had no gene match. The CDR3 contains 16 residues. From germline, CDR1 is SGDLS and CDR2 YYNGEE. In DNA form, the CDR3 reads TGTGCCAGCAGTGTACTAGCGGGGGGGCCTTGGGAGACCCAGTACTTC. This codes for CASSVLAGGPWETQYF. Based on the CDR3 plus reference TRBV9 and TRBJ2-5, the full variable domain is DSGVTQTPKHLITATGQRVTLRCSPRSGDLSVYWYQQSLDQGLQFLIQYYNGEERAKGNILERFSAQQFPDLHSELNLSSLELGDSALYFCASSVLAGGPWETQYFGPGTRLLVL.

The rearrangement links TRBV29-1 to TRBJ2-7, with 8 nucleotides matching TRBD2. CDR3 length equals 16 residues. Trimming at V came to 1 base and at J to 3 bases, leaving 11 bases not matched to a gene. Germline V gene sequence: CDR1 SQVTM, CDR2 ANQGSEA. CDR3 sequence reads: CSVEGLAGNPFYEQYF. The CDR3 DNA sequence: TGCAGCGTTGAAGGGTTAGCGGGAAACCCCTTCTACGAGCAGTACTTC.

The rearrangement joins TRBV6-2 or TRBV6-3 to TRBJ1-1, with D possibly matching TRBD1 (5 bases). With 0 bases removed from V and 1 base from J, the gap between germline ends came to 24 bases. This CDR3 region has 20 residues. Germline assignment: CDR1 MNHEY and CDR2 SVGEGT. The DNA of the CDR3 is TGTGCCAGCAGTTACTCGAGGTATCAGGAGACAGTGTCCAGGAACACTGAAGCTTTCTTT. Amino acid sequence: CASSYSRYQETVSRNTEAFF.

This clone appeared a single time. The chain couples TRBV10-1 to TRBJ2-3, with 8 bases aligning to TRBD2. Germline values: CDR1 WNHNN, CDR2 SYGVQD (reference sequence). The CDR3 sequence is 17 residues long. Germline trimming cut 2 bases from V and 4 bases from J; bases unmatched to any gene: 11. DNA for the CDR3: TGCGCCAGCAGTGAGGATGCAGCGGGAGTGGGCGCAGATACGCAGTATTTT. Residues: CASSEDAAGVGADTQYF.

CDR3 region: CASSRDLAGGQETQYF. DNA of the CDR3: TGTGCCAGCAGCCGGGACCTAGCGGGGGGGCAAGAGACCCAGTACTTC. The chain has TRBV7-2 and TRBJ2-5, with 12 bases that match TRBD2. Trimming cost V 5 bases and J 2 bases; bases outside gene matches: 6. The germline CDR1 and CDR2 sequences are SGHTA and FQGNSA. The CDR3 has 16 amino acids.

Only a few counts were recorded for this clone. The CDR3 DNA follows: TGTGCCCACAACAGGGAGAGGGAGACCCAGTACTTC. Protein product: CAHNRERETQYF. V is TRBV30 and J is TRBJ2-5; TRBD1 might be the D (6 bases). Germline V gene lookup returns CDR1 GTSNPN and CDR2 SVGIG (reference sequence). Trimming pared 8 bases from V and 5 bases from J, leaving 15 bases between. The CDR3 is made up of 12 amino acids.

J is TRBJ2-1 and V is TRBV5-1, with 12 bases fitting TRBD2. Germline assignment: CDR1 SGHRS and CDR2 YFSETQ. Unmatched junction bases numbered 9, after V lost 4 bases and J lost 4 bases. The CDR3 covers 17 residues. The CDR3: CASSPTRTSGDYNEQFF. CDR3 coding DNA: TGCGCCAGCAGCCCCACCAGGACTAGCGGGGATTACAATGAGCAGTTCTTC.

The chain links TRBV7-2 to TRBJ2-3; D gene uncertain. The germline gives CDR1 SGHTA, CDR2 FQGNSA. The CDR3 runs to 15 residues. Trimming took off 1 base at V and 3 bases at J, with 11 bases between the two ends. The CDR3 sequence is CASSLVRIVTDTQYF. In DNA form, the CDR3 reads TGTGCCAGCAGCTTAGTGAGGATAGTAACAGATACGCAGTATTTT.

The chain joins TRBV19 to TRBJ2-3; D might be TRBD2 (5 bases). Between the trimmed V and J ends, which lost 1 base and 0 bases, there was a span of 14 bases. The length of the CDR3 is 17 residues. CDR1 is LNHDA and CDR2 is SQIVND in the germline V gene (reference sequence). CDR3 DNA: TGTGCCAGTAGTATAGGCCTCGGGAACTCTAGCACAGATACGCAGTATTTT. Translating it yields CASSIGLGNSSTDTQYF.

The chain joins TRBV7-2 to TRBJ2-6; perhaps TRBD2 as D (6 bases). CDR3 length: 19 amino acids. Germline CDR1 and CDR2: SGHTA and FQGNSA. Trimming left V 3 bases short and J 0 bases short, with 18 bases between. DNA of the CDR3: TGTGCCAGCAGCTTTTTCCTCGGGGGATTGACCTCTGGGGCCAACGTCCTGACTTTC. Its protein is CASSFFLGGLTSGANVLTF.

The genes are TRBV7-9 and TRBJ2-1; D remains ambiguous. V was trimmed by 1 base and J by 0 bases, leaving 7 bases between them. Germline-derived CDR1 and CDR2 are SEHNR and FQNEAQ (reference sequence). CDR3 length equals 15 residues. The CDR3 spells CASSLVVSSYNEQFF. CDR3 nucleotides: TGTGCCAGCAGCTTAGTAGTTAGCTCCTACAATGAGCAGTTCTTC.

The genes are TRBV9 and TRBJ2-6; tentatively, D is TRBD2 (6 bases). The CDR3 totals 18 residues. CDR1 SGDLS and CDR2 YYNGEE come from the germline V gene. The ends were cut back, 0 bases at V and 0 bases at J, with 13 bases in the middle. CDR3 nucleotide sequence: TGTGCCAGCAGCGTAGAAGGGAGGTTCAGCTCTGGGGCCAACGTCCTGACTTTC. This codes for CASSVEGRFSSGANVLTF.